This record concerns one TCR beta chain sequence. Only in-frame clones appear in the TCRdb table, and some are missing; sequencing was by immunoSEQ multiplex PCR. The sample includes over 600,000 clones, around 89% of them seen just once. The germline V gene encodes CDR1 MGHRA and CDR2 YSYEKL. Deletions cut 4 bases from V and 1 base from J, with 19 bases between. This CDR3 is 17 amino acids long. The source of the sample is a study of blood T cell repertoires in COVID-19. V usage is TRBV4-1 and J usage is TRBJ2-5, with D tentatively TRBD2 (6 bases). Sequencing used peripheral blood. The sequence was collected from a woman under 30 with acute or convalescent COVID-19. The CDR3 nucleotides are TGCGCCAGCAGCCCGAGGGACTCGCCGCTACTCCAAGAGACCCAGTACTTC. It translates to CASSPRDSPLLQETQYF.